The 14 T cell receptor beta chains presented below share a single source sample, sequenced in a study of blood T cell repertoires in COVID-19. The assay was immunoSEQ multiplex PCR, and TCRdb's table has in-frame clones only and misses some. The profile shows roughly 280,000 clones, roughly 90% of them singletons. Sequenced sample: peripheral blood. The source of these receptors is a man in his fifties or sixties with acute or convalescent COVID-19.

The rearrangement links TRBV27 to TRBJ2-7; D is ambiguous. V dropped 2 bases and J dropped 6 bases, with 20 bases sitting between them. Germline CDR1 reads MNHEY; CDR2 reads SMNVEV (reference sequence). The length of the CDR3 is 16 residues. The DNA for the CDR3 is TGTGCCAGCAGTTTAGTTTTCGAACCGTACCTACCCGAGCAGTACTTC. Encoded protein: CASSLVFEPYLPEQYF.

The chain couples TRBV30 to TRBJ1-1, with D possibly matching TRBD1 (5 bases). Trimming pared 4 bases from V and 7 bases from J, leaving 13 bases between. Germline loops: CDR1 GTSNPN, CDR2 SVGIG (reference sequence). CDR3 length: 12 residues. Here the CDR3 DNA reads TGTGCCTGGACACGTACGGGGGTTGAAGCTTTCTTT. Its translation: CAWTRTGVEAFF.

The rearrangement links TRBV6-4 to TRBJ2-2; TRBD1 matches 9 bases. The CDR3 is made up of 13 amino acids. The germline V gene has CDR1 MRHNA and CDR2 SNTAGT. J gave up 7 bases and V 6 bases, and 3 bases lay outside the gene matches. CDR3: CASSADRGGELFF. DNA for the CDR3: TGTGCCAGCAGCGCGGACAGGGGCGGGGAGCTGTTTTTT.

This clone was seen only once. V is TRBV27 and J is TRBJ2-7; 11 bases map to TRBD2. Losses at the gene ends were 5 bases for V and 3 bases for J; bases not matched to a gene: 12. Germline CDR1 MNHEY, CDR2 SMNVEV (reference sequence). CDR3 length: 17 residues. This CDR3 is CASSPLIPLAGDYEQYF. CDR3 bases: TGTGCCAGCAGTCCCCTTATCCCACTAGCGGGGGACTACGAGCAGTACTTC.

CDR3 protein: CASSTTPSGTANTIYF. CDR3 in DNA: TGTGCCAGCAGCACAACGCCCTCCGGGACAGCCAACACCATATATTTT. The chain uses TRBV3-1 (or the pseudogene TRBV3-2) and TRBJ1-3, with 7 bases that match TRBD1. Trimming cost V 5 bases and J 7 bases; bases outside gene matches: 14. CDR3 length: 16 amino acids. Germline V gives CDR1 LGHDT, CDR2 YNNKEL (reference sequence).

This clone is a singleton in its sample. This chain uses TRBV5-1 with TRBJ1-2, with D maybe TRBD1 (6 bases). V was pared by 0 bases and J by 2 bases, with 11 bases between. CDR1 and CDR2 (germline): SGHRS, YFSETQ. This CDR3 spans 15 amino acids. The CDR3 region has the DNA TGCGCCAGCAGCTTGGGATTGACAGGAAACTATGGCTACACCTTC. Translated: CASSLGLTGNYGYTF.

The chain is built from TRBV5-4 and TRBJ2-1, with D possibly TRBD1 on 7 matching bases. The CDR3 extends over 16 amino acids. The germline CDR1 and CDR2 sequences are SGHNT and YYREEE (reference sequence). The V and J ends lost 4 bases and 0 bases respectively, with 14 bases between them. Here the CDR3 DNA reads TGTGCCAGCAGCCGCGGGACAGCAAACTCCTACAATGAGCAGTTCTTC. This gives the protein CASSRGTANSYNEQFF. The full variable domain, completed using reference TRBV5-4 and TRBJ2-1, is ETGVTQSPTHLIKTRGQQVTLRCSSQSGHNTVSWYQQALGQGPQFIFQYYREEENGRGNFPPRFSGLQFPNYSSELNVNALELDDSALYLCASSRGTANSYNEQFFGPGTRLTVL.

The chain links TRBV2 to TRBJ2-5, with D unclear. The CDR3 is 13 amino acids. CDR1 SNHLY and CDR2 FYNNEI come from the germline V gene. The germline V and J ends were trimmed by 4 bases and 1 base, with 7 bases remaining between them. The CDR3 nucleotides are TGTGCCAGCAGTGGTATCGGCCAAGAGACCCAGTACTTC. Amino acid sequence: CASSGIGQETQYF.

The V and J genes are TRBV3-1 (or the pseudogene TRBV3-2) and TRBJ1-1, with a possible D match to TRBD1 (5 bases). V dropped 4 bases and J dropped 6 bases, with 12 bases sitting between them. CDR1 is LGHDT and CDR2 is YNNKEL in the germline V gene (reference sequence). This CDR3 comprises 13 residues. The CDR3 region is CASSPRGHAEAFF. The CDR3 DNA sequence: TGTGCCAGCAGCCCGAGAGGACACGCTGAAGCTTTCTTT.

This chain uses TRBV30 with TRBJ1-1; TRBD1 agrees at 10 bases. J gave up 1 base and V 5 bases, and 10 bases lay outside the gene matches. The V gene's germline CDR1 is GTSNPN and CDR2 SVGIG (reference sequence). This CDR3 is built from 16 residues. This CDR3 is CAWGMGTGVPNTEAFF. CDR3 sequence (DNA): TGTGCCTGGGGGATGGGGACAGGGGTCCCGAACACTGAAGCTTTCTTT.

This chain links TRBV6-6 with TRBJ2-7; D is perhaps TRBD2 (6 bases). V was pared by 2 bases and J by 0 bases, with 11 bases between. The CDR3 has 15 amino acids. The germline V gene encodes CDR1 MNHNY and CDR2 SVGAGI (reference sequence). The CDR3 DNA follows: TGTGCCAGCAGTTACAGTGGGGGGAGCTCCTACGAGCAGTACTTC. It translates to CASSYSGGSSYEQYF.

Only one count was recorded for this clone. The gene calls are TRBV5-1 and TRBJ2-7; 7 positions agree with TRBD1. The CDR3 covers 15 residues. Germline CDR1 SGHRS, CDR2 YFSETQ. Germline trimming cut 0 bases from V and 1 base from J; bases unmatched to any gene: 4. CDR3 DNA: TGCGCCAGCAGCTTGGTAGGACAGGAATCCTACGAGCAGTACTTC. Amino acid sequence: CASSLVGQESYEQYF.

This clone was picked up many times. The gene calls are TRBV3-1 (or the pseudogene TRBV3-2) and TRBJ2-1; 12 bases are shared with TRBD2. Germline V gene sequence: CDR1 LGHDT, CDR2 YNNKEL (reference sequence). CDR3 size: 15 residues. The trim removed 4 bases at V and 6 bases at J, leaving 4 bases unmatched. CDR3 protein: CASSRTSGALNEQFF. The CDR3 region has the DNA TGTGCCAGCAGCCGGACTAGCGGGGCTCTCAATGAGCAGTTCTTC.

In this sample, this clone turned up once. The V gene is TRBV4-2, the J gene TRBJ1-2; 9 nucleotides agree with TRBD1. This CDR3 has 16 residues. After removal of 0 bases from V and 7 bases from J, the junction contained 9 bases not matched to a gene. CDR1 is LGHNA and CDR2 is YNFKEQ in the germline V gene. CDR3 sequence reads: CASSQDVGGQGGGYTF. CDR3 DNA: TGTGCCAGCAGCCAAGATGTGGGGGGACAGGGTGGTGGCTACACCTTC.